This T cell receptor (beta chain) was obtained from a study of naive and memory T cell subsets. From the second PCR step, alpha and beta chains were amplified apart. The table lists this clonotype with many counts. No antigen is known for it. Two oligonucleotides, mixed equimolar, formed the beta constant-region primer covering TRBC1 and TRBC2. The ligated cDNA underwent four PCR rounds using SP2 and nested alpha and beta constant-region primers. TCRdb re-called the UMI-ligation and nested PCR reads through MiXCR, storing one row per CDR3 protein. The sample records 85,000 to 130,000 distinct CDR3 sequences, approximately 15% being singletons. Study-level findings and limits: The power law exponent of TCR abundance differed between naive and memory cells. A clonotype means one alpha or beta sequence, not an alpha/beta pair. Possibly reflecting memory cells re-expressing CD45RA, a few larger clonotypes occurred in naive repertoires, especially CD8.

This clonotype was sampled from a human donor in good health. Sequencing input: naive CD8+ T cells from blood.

The CDR3 DNA reads as TGTGCCTGGAGTGTGGTTGGGCCGGATACGCAGTATTTT. Its translation is CAWSVVGPDTQYF. The chain recombines TRBV30 with TRBJ2-3, with D unresolved. Looked up from germline, CDR1 is GTSNPN and CDR2 is SVGIG (reference sequence). Trimming cost V 0 bases and J 6 bases, with 10 bases left between them. CDR3 length: 13 amino acids. Using reference TRBV30 and TRBJ2-3 for the parts outside the CDR3, the full variable domain is SQTIHQWPATLVQPVGSPLSLECTVEGTSNPNLYWYRQAAGRGLQLLFYSVGIGQISSEVPQNLSASRPQDRQFILSSKKLLLSDSGFYLCAWSVVGPDTQYFGPGTRLTVL.